Below are 25 T cell receptor beta chains sequenced from a single sample in a study of identical twins. MiXCR, run by TCRdb on the 5' RACE reads, gives a single entry per CDR3 protein. The sample shows approximately 260,000 distinct CDR3 sequences, about 14% of them seen only once. The sequenced sample consisted of memory (CD45RO+) T cells sorted from blood. The source is a woman under 30 in good health.

At least ten counts were recorded for this clonotype. The chain employs TRBV5-1 and TRBJ2-3, with D perhaps matching TRBD2 (5 bases). Per germline, CDR1 SGHRS and CDR2 YFSETQ. With 2 bases removed from V and 5 bases from J, the gap between germline ends came to 12 bases. The CDR3 consists of 14 residues. This CDR3 reads CASSFPSGGDTQYF. The CDR3 bases are TGCGCCAGCAGCTTCCCCTCAGGAGGAGATACGCAGTATTTT.

This rearrangement joins TRBV12-3 or TRBV12-4 to TRBJ2-1, with 13 nucleotides matching TRBD2. The CDR3 runs 16 residues. J lost 9 bases, V lost 1 base, and 6 bases had no gene match. CDR3 loop: CASSLGRTSGGPEQFF. The CDR3 nucleotides are TGTGCCAGCAGTTTAGGTAGGACTAGCGGGGGCCCTGAGCAGTTCTTC.

The genes are TRBV29-1 and TRBJ2-3; D ambiguous. With 6 bases removed from V and 6 bases from J, the gap between germline ends came to 13 bases. Germline-derived CDR1 and CDR2 are SQVTM and ANQGSEA. The CDR3 covers 12 residues. This CDR3 reads CSVRFPHDTQYF. CDR3 sequence (DNA): TGCAGCGTCAGGTTTCCACATGATACGCAGTATTTT.

This clonotype has more than one count but fewer than ten. This sequence joins TRBV6-1 and TRBJ2-5; D tentatively reads TRBD1 or TRBD2 (5 bases each). The CDR3 contains 15 residues. V lost 2 bases and J 1 base, leaving 11 bases between the germline ends. Germline CDR1 is MNHNS and CDR2 is SASEGT. CDR3 sequence: CASSESGGGQETQYF. The CDR3 nucleotides are TGTGCCAGCAGTGAATCGGGTGGGGGCCAAGAGACCCAGTACTTC.

By its share, this clonotype is medium-sized. V usage is TRBV29-1 and J usage is TRBJ2-3, with a tentative D call TRBD2 (7 bases). This CDR3 contains 14 residues. CDR1 is SQVTM and CDR2 is ANQGSEA in the germline V gene. Trimming shortened V by 5 bases and J by 4 bases, and 16 bases separated the two germline ends. The CDR3 DNA reads as TGCAGCGTTCTGGGGGGGCAAGGGGCAGATACGCAGTATTTT. Translating it yields CSVLGGQGADTQYF.

This clonotype was recorded many times. The rearrangement links TRBV5-1 to TRBJ2-1, with TRBD2 matching over 7 bases. V gave up 0 bases and J gave up 10 bases; unmatched junction bases: 4. CDR1 and CDR2 from the germline V gene are SGHRS and YFSETQ. The CDR3 length is 13 residues. The CDR3 is CASSLDGGGEQFF. The CDR3 DNA follows: TGCGCCAGCAGCTTGGACGGCGGGGGAGAGCAGTTCTTC.

CDR3 nucleotides: TGCGCCAGCAGCCAGGGGGACAGGGACCAAGAGACCCAGTACTTC. Its translation is CASSQGDRDQETQYF. The J gene is TRBJ2-5, the V gene TRBV4-3; 9 bases align to TRBD1. This CDR3 spans 15 amino acids. CDR1 and CDR2 (germline): LGHNA, YSLEER. J gave up 0 bases and V 3 bases, and 2 bases lay outside the gene matches.

This clonotype was found a few times. CDR3 sequence: CASSSSASGEQFF. In nucleotides, the CDR3 is TGTGCCAGCAGCTCCTCAGCGAGCGGTGAGCAGTTCTTC. The chain carries TRBV7-2 and TRBJ2-1, with D perhaps matching TRBD2 (5 bases). Germline V gene sequence: CDR1 SGHTA, CDR2 FQGNSA. There are 13 residues in the CDR3. V lost 4 bases to trimming and J lost 9 bases, with 13 bases between them. The variable domain in full, with the rest retrieved from reference TRBV7-2 and TRBJ2-1, is GAGVSQSPSNKVTEKGKDVELRCDPISGHTALYWYRQSLGQGLEFLIYFQGNSAPDKSGLPSDRFSAERTGGSVSTLTIQRTQQEDSAVYLCASSSSASGEQFFGPGTRLTVL.

The chain uses TRBV10-1 and TRBJ2-7, with D maybe TRBD1 (5 bases). Germline V gives CDR1 WNHNN, CDR2 SYGVQD (reference sequence). The CDR3 length is 13 residues. Trimming removed 0 bases from V and 6 bases from J, with 9 bases in between. The CDR3 coding sequence is TGCGCCAGCAGTGAGTCATACAGGACCGAGCAGTACTTC. Translated, it gives CASSESYRTEQYF.

The chain couples TRBV4-1 to TRBJ2-5; D is unclear. V lost 3 bases and J 1 base, leaving 9 bases between the germline ends. Germline V lookup: CDR1 MGHRA, CDR2 YSYEKL. There are 14 residues in the CDR3. The CDR3 nucleotides read TGCGCCAGCAGCCAGGGGATTAGCCAAGAGACCCAGTACTTC. Translation gives CASSQGISQETQYF.

The gene calls are TRBV7-9 and TRBJ1-1; D ambiguous. The length of the CDR3 is 14 residues. V was trimmed by 5 bases and J by 6 bases, leaving 16 bases between them. Germline V lookup: CDR1 SEHNR, CDR2 FQNEAQ (reference sequence). This CDR3 is CASSALPGGAEAFF. In nucleotides, the CDR3 is TGTGCCAGCAGCGCGTTACCAGGAGGCGCTGAAGCTTTCTTT.

The chain has TRBV6-6 and TRBJ2-7, with 7 bases aligning to TRBD1. Germline V CDR1 and CDR2: MNHNY, SVGAGI (reference sequence). The V and J ends lost 9 bases and 2 bases, in that order; junction bases with no gene match: 7. The CDR3 runs to 13 residues. The CDR3 loop is CASRQGVTYEQYF. The CDR3 region has the DNA TGTGCCAGTAGACAGGGTGTCACCTACGAGCAGTACTTC.

This clonotype was seen repeatedly, ten times or more. The chain uses TRBV5-6 and TRBJ1-1, with a possible D match to TRBD1 (6 bases). Germline V gives CDR1 SGHDT, CDR2 YYEEEE. This CDR3 contains 13 residues. The V gene lost 6 bases and the J gene lost 0 bases, with 9 bases spanning the gap. In DNA form, the CDR3 reads TGTGCCAGCAACAGGGTCATGAACACTGAAGCTTTCTTT. Amino acids: CASNRVMNTEAFF.

The DNA for the CDR3 is TGTGCCAGCAGCTTAAACCTTTACAATGAGCAGTTCTTC. Translation gives CASSLNLYNEQFF. The rearrangement links TRBV7-9 to TRBJ2-1; no reliable D call. The CDR3 totals 13 residues. V lost 2 bases and J 4 bases, leaving 6 bases between the germline ends. CDR1 and CDR2 (germline): SEHNR, FQNEAQ (reference sequence).

The sample holds a few counts of this clonotype. The chain carries TRBV24-1 and TRBJ2-3; D is ambiguous. This CDR3 spans 13 amino acids. Germline CDR1 KGHDR, CDR2 SFDVKD. V lost 4 bases and J lost 6, with 10 bases in between. The chain's CDR3 is CATSEGSRDTQYF. CDR3 nucleotide sequence: TGTGCCACCAGTGAGGGCTCTCGGGATACGCAGTATTTT.

In DNA, the CDR3 is TGTGCCAGCAGTTCGGGACTAGCGGGGGGTCCAGATACGCAGTATTTT. It translates to CASSSGLAGGPDTQYF. The V gene is TRBV5-6, the J gene TRBJ2-3; the match to TRBD2 covers 15 bases. The CDR3 runs 16 residues. V shed 5 bases and J 4 bases; nucleotides not matched to a gene: 5. Germline CDR1 SGHDT, CDR2 YYEEEE. Full variable domain (outside the CDR3, taken from reference TRBV5-6 and TRBJ2-3): DAGVTQSPTHLIKTRGQQVTLRCSPKSGHDTVSWYQQALGQGPQFIFQYYEEEERQRGNFPDRFSGHQFPNYSSELNVNALLLGDSALYLCASSSGLAGGPDTQYFGPGTRLTVL.

This clonotype was seen only a few times. The rearrangement uses TRBV19 and TRBJ1-2; the D gene is possibly TRBD1 (6 bases). CDR3 length equals 17 residues. The germline V gene has CDR1 LNHDA and CDR2 SQIVND (reference sequence). With 5 bases removed from V and 3 bases from J, the gap between germline ends came to 22 bases. The CDR3 DNA is TGTGCCAGTAGTCCGTGGACGAGGGGGGGACGGTACTATGGCTACACCTTC. The encoded protein is CASSPWTRGGRYYGYTF.

The chain couples TRBV20-1 to TRBJ2-1; D possibly corresponds to TRBD1 (6 bases). The CDR3 runs 14 residues. V was shortened by 0 bases and J by 8 bases, with 14 bases between the two germline ends. Germline CDR1 is DFQATT and CDR2 is SNEGSKA (reference sequence). CDR3: CSARDSQGSDEQFF. The CDR3 DNA sequence: TGCAGTGCTAGAGATTCCCAGGGGTCGGATGAGCAGTTCTTC.

The genes are TRBV20-1 and TRBJ2-7, with 9 bases aligning to TRBD1. The CDR3 loop spans 13 amino acids. Germline V CDR1 and CDR2: DFQATT, SNEGSKA (reference sequence). The V gene end was trimmed by 5 bases and the J gene end by 5 bases; junction bases not matched to a gene: 7. The CDR3 DNA reads as TGCAGTGCTGGAAGGACAGGGGCCCACGAGCAGTACTTC. Amino acid sequence: CSAGRTGAHEQYF.

The chain recombines TRBV24-1 with TRBJ2-2, with TRBD2 matching over 7 bases. The CDR3 has 18 amino acids. The V gene's germline CDR1 is KGHDR and CDR2 SFDVKD. J lost 5 bases, V lost 2 bases, and 13 bases had no gene match. The CDR3 coding sequence is TGTGCCACCAGTGATTCCCGGGCCGCGGACGGGAGGACCGGGGAGCTGTTTTTT. Protein sequence: CATSDSRAADGRTGELFF.

This clonotype was detected ten times or more. The chain employs TRBV12-5 and TRBJ1-1; D is ambiguous. CDR3 length equals 13 residues. The V and J ends lost 0 bases and 4 bases respectively, with 6 bases between them. Germline CDR1 reads LGHNT; CDR2 reads FRNRAP. The CDR3 sequence is CASGLVRGTEAFF. CDR3 coding DNA: TGTGCTAGTGGTTTGGTACGGGGCACTGAAGCTTTCTTT.

At least ten counts were recorded for this clonotype. The rearrangement links TRBV20-1 to TRBJ1-1, with 12 nucleotides matching TRBD1. The CDR3 runs 15 residues. V gave up 5 bases and J gave up 5 bases; unmatched junction bases: 9. In germline, CDR1 is DFQATT, CDR2 SNEGSKA (reference sequence). The DNA for the CDR3 is TGCAGTGCTCCGGGACAGGGGGCGGGAGGGACTGAAGCTTTCTTT. Its protein product is CSAPGQGAGGTEAFF.

The chain joins TRBV20-1 to TRBJ1-3, with no clear D. CDR3 length: 13 residues. Germline lookup yields CDR1 DFQATT and CDR2 SNEGSKA (reference sequence). The V gene lost 6 bases and the J gene lost 0 bases, with 9 bases spanning the gap. Here the CDR3 reads CSAKASSGNTIYF. DNA for the CDR3: TGCAGTGCAAAGGCCAGCTCTGGAAACACCATATATTTT.

This chain joins TRBV18 and TRBJ2-7, with 9 bases that match TRBD2. The junction had 10 bases not matched to a gene; V was cut back by 6 bases and J by 4 bases. The CDR3 totals 15 residues. Germline CDR1 and CDR2: KGHSH and LQKENI. The CDR3 loop reads CASSQHSGSRYEQYF. The CDR3 nucleotides read TGTGCCAGCTCCCAACATAGCGGGAGTCGTTACGAGCAGTACTTC.

The rearrangement joins TRBV5-5 to TRBJ1-2; D unclear. The CDR3 length is 11 residues. Trimming took 3 bases from V and 7 from J, leaving 7 bases between them. Germline values: CDR1 SGHKS, CDR2 YYEKEE (reference sequence). The CDR3 region is CASSWWGGYTF. The DNA of the CDR3 is TGTGCCAGCAGCTGGTGGGGTGGCTACACCTTC.